Following are 9 T cell receptor beta chains from one sample sequenced in a study of regulatory T cells in long-lasting Graves disease (dated by TCRdb to the early 2020s). Preparation of the library involved multiplex PCR. Sequencing relied on an Illumina HiSeq 4000. TCR beta libraries were built with iRepertoire HTBI primers and Arm-PCR amplification of CDR3 regions. Through fastp at Q25 and MiXCR, TCRdb rebuilt clones from the public reads, retaining in-frame beta chains. Identical CDR3 proteins give one entry, which carries the most common genes and DNA. The sample yields fewer than 550,000 distinct CDR3 sequences; roughly 15% were counted once. Just under 25% of the sample lies in the top ten. Read against the paper, the sample's time point label means: newly diagnosed GD, antithyroid drugs for less than 3 months. RNA was extracted from PBMCs in TRIzol for both TCR sequencing and RNA sequencing.

A further study also used this sample, focusing on T cells in Graves' hyperthyroidism and ophthalmopathy.

Sample: peripheral blood mononuclear cells (PBMCs), taken at new diagnosis, from a patient treated with antithyroid drugs. Source of these receptors: a woman aged 40-65 years with Graves disease. Donor details come from another sample of the same person, matched by shared clones.

This sequence joins TRBV20-1 and TRBJ2-2, with a weak D call TRBD1 (6 bases). V lost 5 bases, J lost 4 bases, and 11 bases lay in between. The CDR3 sequence is 13 residues long. Per germline, CDR1 DFQATT and CDR2 SNEGSKA (reference sequence). Here the CDR3 reads CSAPGQTTGELFF. The DNA for the CDR3 is TGCAGTGCTCCTGGACAGACCACCGGGGAGCTGTTTTTT.

The chain recombines TRBV15 with TRBJ2-2; 8 nucleotides align to TRBD2. Germline-derived CDR1 and CDR2 are LNHNV and YYDKDF (reference sequence). The CDR3 loop spans 16 amino acids. Germline trimming cut 2 bases from V and 4 bases from J; bases unmatched to any gene: 6. The CDR3 sequence is CATSRTGGAGTGELFF. The CDR3 region has the DNA TGTGCCACCAGCAGAACCGGGGGGGCCGGCACCGGGGAGCTGTTTTTT.

This clonotype was observed at least ten times. This chain uses TRBV6-1 with TRBJ1-6; weak D call: TRBD1 (6 bases). The germline gives CDR1 MNHNS, CDR2 SASEGT. V lost 7 bases to trimming and J lost 7 bases, with 17 bases between them. This CDR3 is built from 15 residues. The CDR3 nucleotides read TGTGCCAGCATCGCCGAGCGCAGGGGCAATTCACCCCTCCACTTT. Translation gives CASIAERRGNSPLHF.

J is TRBJ2-2 and V is TRBV6-2 or TRBV6-3, with 15 bases lining up with TRBD2. Germline V lookup: CDR1 MNHEY, CDR2 SVGEGT. The CDR3 totals 21 residues. Unmatched junction bases numbered 13, after V lost 5 bases and J lost 0 bases. The CDR3: CASSLYSPGTSGGPNTGELFF. The DNA of the CDR3 is TGTGCCAGCAGTCTCTATAGTCCCGGGACTAGCGGGGGGCCGAACACCGGGGAGCTGTTTTTT.

This clonotype was counted at least ten times. V gene TRBV12-3 or TRBV12-4 combines with J gene TRBJ1-2; 11 nucleotides agree with TRBD1. This CDR3 spans 15 amino acids. Germline trimming cut 5 bases from V and 4 bases from J; bases unmatched to any gene: 6. CDR3 nucleotide sequence: TGTGCCAGCAGTCAGGACAGGGGGCGATTCTATGGCTACACCTTC. This codes for CASSQDRGRFYGYTF.

This clonotype was seen many times. The V call is TRBV10-3, the J call TRBJ2-7; TRBD1 agrees at 7 bases. Germline CDR1 and CDR2: ENHRY and SYGVKD. The CDR3 has 15 amino acids. V trimming: 4 bases; J trimming: 6 bases; junction bases outside the gene matches: 12. For the CDR3, the DNA is TGTGCCATCAGTGGGACCGGGACAGTGATAACCGAGCAGTACTTC. This gives the protein CAISGTGTVITEQYF.

This sequence joins TRBV19 and TRBJ1-1; 7 bases line up with TRBD1. The V gene's germline CDR1 is LNHDA and CDR2 SQIVND (reference sequence). Trimming removed 5 bases from V and 2 bases from J; junction bases left unmatched: 5. CDR3 size: 14 residues. The CDR3, as DNA: TGTGCCAGTAGTGCGCAGGGGGTAAACACTGAAGCTTTCTTT. Translating it yields CASSAQGVNTEAFF. Drawing the rest from reference TRBV19 and TRBJ1-1, the complete variable domain is DGGITQSPKYLFRKEGQNVTLSCEQNLNHDAMYWYRQDPGQGLRLIYYSQIVNDFQKGDIAEGYSVSREKKESFPLTVTSAQKNPTAFYLCASSAQGVNTEAFFGQGTRLTVV.

This clonotype was seen many times. The chain couples TRBV10-3 to TRBJ1-2, with TRBD1 matching over 10 bases. The trim removed 6 bases at V and 6 bases at J, leaving 7 bases unmatched. Germline assignment: CDR1 ENHRY and CDR2 SYGVKD. The CDR3 length is 14 residues. The DNA of the CDR3 is TGTGCCATCAGCGGGACAGGGGCTGTCGATGGCTACACCTTC. This gives the protein CAISGTGAVDGYTF.

This clonotype showed up many times. The chain carries TRBV12-3 or TRBV12-4 and TRBJ1-2; D may be TRBD1 (5 bases). Trimming left V 5 bases short and J 8 bases short, with 24 bases between. The CDR3 has 16 residues. CDR3 nucleotide sequence: TGTGCCAGCAGTCGGGGGTCGAGAGGGTACATTCAAGGCTACACCTTC. Its protein is CASSRGSRGYIQGYTF.